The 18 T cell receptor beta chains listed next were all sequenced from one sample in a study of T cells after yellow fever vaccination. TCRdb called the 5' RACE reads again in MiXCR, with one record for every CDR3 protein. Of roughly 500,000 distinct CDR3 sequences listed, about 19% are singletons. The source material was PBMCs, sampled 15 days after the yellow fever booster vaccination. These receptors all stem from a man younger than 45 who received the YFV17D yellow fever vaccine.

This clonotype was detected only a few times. The CDR3, as DNA: TGTGCCAGCAGTTTGAAGCCGGGTGGCGGTGGCACTGAAGCTTTCTTT. Residues: CASSLKPGGGGTEAFF. V usage is TRBV27 and J usage is TRBJ1-1; D ambiguous. The CDR3 loop spans 16 amino acids. V was trimmed by 3 bases and J by 4 bases, leaving 18 bases between them. Germline values: CDR1 MNHEY, CDR2 SMNVEV (reference sequence).

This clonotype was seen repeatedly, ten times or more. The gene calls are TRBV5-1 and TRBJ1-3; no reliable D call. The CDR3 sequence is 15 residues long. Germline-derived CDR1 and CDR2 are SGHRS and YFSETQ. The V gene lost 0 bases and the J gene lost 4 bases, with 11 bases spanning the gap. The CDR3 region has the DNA TGCGCCAGCAGCTTGGCACCGCGAGCCGGAAACACCATATATTTT. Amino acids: CASSLAPRAGNTIYF.

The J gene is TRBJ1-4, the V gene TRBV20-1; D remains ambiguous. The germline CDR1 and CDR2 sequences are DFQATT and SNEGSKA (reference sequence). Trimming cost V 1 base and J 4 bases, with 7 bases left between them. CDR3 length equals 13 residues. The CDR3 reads CSARGHRNEKLFF. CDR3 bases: TGCAGTGCTAGAGGGCACCGTAATGAAAAACTGTTTTTT.

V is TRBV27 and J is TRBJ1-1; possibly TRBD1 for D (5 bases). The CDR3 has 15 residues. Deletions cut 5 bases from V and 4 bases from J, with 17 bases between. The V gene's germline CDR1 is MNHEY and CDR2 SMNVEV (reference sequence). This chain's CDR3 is CASSTTRGMITEAFF. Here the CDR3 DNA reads TGTGCCAGCAGTACGACTCGGGGGATGATCACTGAAGCTTTCTTT.

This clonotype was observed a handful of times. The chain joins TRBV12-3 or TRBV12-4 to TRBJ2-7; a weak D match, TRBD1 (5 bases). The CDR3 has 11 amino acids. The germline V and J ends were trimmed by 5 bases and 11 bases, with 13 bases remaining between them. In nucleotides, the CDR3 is TGTGCCAGCAGTGCCGACAGTCTTAAGTACTTC. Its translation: CASSADSLKYF.

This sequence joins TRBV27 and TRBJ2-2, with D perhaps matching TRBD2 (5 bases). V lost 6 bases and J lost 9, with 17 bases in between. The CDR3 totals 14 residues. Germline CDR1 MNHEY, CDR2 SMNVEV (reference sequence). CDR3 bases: TGTGCCAGCAGCTTCGGGAACCGGGCTCGGGAGCTGTTTTTT. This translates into CASSFGNRARELFF.

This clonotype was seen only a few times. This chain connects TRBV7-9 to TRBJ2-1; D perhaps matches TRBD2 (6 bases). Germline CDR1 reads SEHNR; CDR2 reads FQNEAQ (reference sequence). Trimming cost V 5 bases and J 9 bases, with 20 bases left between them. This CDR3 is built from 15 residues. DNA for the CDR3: TGTGCCAGCAGCCTGCTTGGCGGGAAGGGCGGTGAGCAGTTCTTC. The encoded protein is CASSLLGGKGGEQFF.

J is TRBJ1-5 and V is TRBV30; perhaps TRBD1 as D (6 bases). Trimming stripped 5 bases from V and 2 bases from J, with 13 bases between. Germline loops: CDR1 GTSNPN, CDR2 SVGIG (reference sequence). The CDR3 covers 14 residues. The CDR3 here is CAWDAQGGNQPQHF. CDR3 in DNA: TGTGCCTGGGATGCACAGGGAGGCAATCAGCCCCAGCATTTT.

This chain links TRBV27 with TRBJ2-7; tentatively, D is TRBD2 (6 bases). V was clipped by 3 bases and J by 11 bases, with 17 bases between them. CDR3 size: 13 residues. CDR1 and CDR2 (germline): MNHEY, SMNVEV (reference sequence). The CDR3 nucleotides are TGTGCCAGCAGTTTTACGACTAGTTCGATGGAGTACTTC. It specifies CASSFTTSSMEYF.

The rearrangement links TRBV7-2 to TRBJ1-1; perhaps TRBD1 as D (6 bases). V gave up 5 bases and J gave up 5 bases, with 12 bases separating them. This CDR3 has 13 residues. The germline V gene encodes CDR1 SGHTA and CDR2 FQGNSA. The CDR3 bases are TGTGCCAGCAGCACGACAGGTTGGACTGAAGCTTTCTTT. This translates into CASSTTGWTEAFF.

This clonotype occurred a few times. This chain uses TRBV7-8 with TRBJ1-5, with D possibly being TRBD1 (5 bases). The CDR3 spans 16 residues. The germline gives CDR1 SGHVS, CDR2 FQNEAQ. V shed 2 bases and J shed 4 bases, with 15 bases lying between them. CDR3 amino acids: CASSLLTGTANQPQHF. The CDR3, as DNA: TGTGCCAGCAGCTTACTTACCGGGACCGCGAATCAGCCCCAGCATTTT.

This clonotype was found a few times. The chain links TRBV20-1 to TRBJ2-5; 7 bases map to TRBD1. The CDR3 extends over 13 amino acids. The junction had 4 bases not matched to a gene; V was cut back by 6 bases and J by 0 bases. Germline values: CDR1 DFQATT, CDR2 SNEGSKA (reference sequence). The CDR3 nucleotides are TGCAGTGCCAGGACAGGCTACCAAGAGACCCAGTACTTC. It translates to CSARTGYQETQYF.

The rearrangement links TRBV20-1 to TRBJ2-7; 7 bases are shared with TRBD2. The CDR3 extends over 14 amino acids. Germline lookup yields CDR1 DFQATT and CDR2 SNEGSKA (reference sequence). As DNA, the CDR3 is TGCAGCGCGACCTTGGGGACTAACTCCTACGAGCAGTACTTC. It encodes CSATLGTNSYEQYF.

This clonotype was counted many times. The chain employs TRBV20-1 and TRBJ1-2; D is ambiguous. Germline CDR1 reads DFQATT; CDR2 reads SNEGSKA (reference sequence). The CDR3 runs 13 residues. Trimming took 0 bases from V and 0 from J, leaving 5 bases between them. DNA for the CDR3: TGCAGTGCTAGAGATGGGACTAACTATGGCTACACCTTC. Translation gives CSARDGTNYGYTF.

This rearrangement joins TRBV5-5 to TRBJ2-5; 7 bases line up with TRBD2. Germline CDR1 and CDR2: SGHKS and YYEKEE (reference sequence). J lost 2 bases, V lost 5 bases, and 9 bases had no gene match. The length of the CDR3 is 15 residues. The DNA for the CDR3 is TGTGCCAGCAGTCCCGGGGGAGGGTTTCAAGAGACCCAGTACTTC. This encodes CASSPGGGFQETQYF.

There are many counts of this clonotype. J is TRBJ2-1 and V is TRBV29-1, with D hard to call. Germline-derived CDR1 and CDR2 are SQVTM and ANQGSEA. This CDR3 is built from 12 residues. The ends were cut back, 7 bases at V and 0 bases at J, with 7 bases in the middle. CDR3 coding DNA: TGCAGCGCTGGCTCCTCCTACAATGAGCAGTTCTTC. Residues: CSAGSSYNEQFF.

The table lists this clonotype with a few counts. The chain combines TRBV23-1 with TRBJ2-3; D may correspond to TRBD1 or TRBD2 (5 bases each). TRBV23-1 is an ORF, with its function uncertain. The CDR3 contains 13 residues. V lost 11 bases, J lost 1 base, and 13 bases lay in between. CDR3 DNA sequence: TGCGCCCATCGGCAGGGAGGCACAGATACGCAGTATTTT. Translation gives CAHRQGGTDTQYF.

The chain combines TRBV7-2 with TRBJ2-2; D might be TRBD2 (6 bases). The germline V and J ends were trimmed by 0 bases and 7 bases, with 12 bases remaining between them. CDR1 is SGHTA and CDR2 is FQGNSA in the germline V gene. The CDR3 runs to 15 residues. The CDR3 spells CASSLAAGGGGELFF. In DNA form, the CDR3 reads TGTGCCAGCAGCTTAGCCGCCGGGGGAGGCGGGGAGCTGTTTTTT.